This TCR beta chain was documented in a study of cytomegalovirus exposure and HLA in healthy donors. V was pared by 5 bases and J by 10 bases, with 10 bases of the junction left unmatched. Germline CDR1 and CDR2: SGHRS and YFSETQ. The CDR3 has 15 residues. Study-level findings and limits: Previously analyzed data showed that most TCR beta V segments were productive at a frequency of about 87% or about 30%. The study carried out a later analysis of TCR beta sequences. It associated 15,000 to 20,000 of them with specific HLA alleles at a false discovery rate of 0.05. Upon later analysis, TCR association rates were observed to vary by HLA locus, being highest for DRB1 and lowest for HLA-C.

The study ran its PCR with 60 Vbeta and 13 Jbeta primers. TCRdb's table, derived via immunoSEQ multiplex PCR, lists solely in-frame clones and lacks some. This sample has about 200,000 clones, with more than 65% found just once. About this clone: Its specificity is not known.

This chain joins TRBV5-1 and TRBJ2-1, with 12 bases fitting TRBD2. Sample: PBMCs. This TCR derives from a man aged 18-30 years in good health and CMV-seronegative. The CDR3 sequence is CASRQTSGSQGEQFF. CDR3 in DNA: TGCGCCAGCAGGCAGACTAGCGGGAGTCAAGGAGAGCAGTTCTTC.